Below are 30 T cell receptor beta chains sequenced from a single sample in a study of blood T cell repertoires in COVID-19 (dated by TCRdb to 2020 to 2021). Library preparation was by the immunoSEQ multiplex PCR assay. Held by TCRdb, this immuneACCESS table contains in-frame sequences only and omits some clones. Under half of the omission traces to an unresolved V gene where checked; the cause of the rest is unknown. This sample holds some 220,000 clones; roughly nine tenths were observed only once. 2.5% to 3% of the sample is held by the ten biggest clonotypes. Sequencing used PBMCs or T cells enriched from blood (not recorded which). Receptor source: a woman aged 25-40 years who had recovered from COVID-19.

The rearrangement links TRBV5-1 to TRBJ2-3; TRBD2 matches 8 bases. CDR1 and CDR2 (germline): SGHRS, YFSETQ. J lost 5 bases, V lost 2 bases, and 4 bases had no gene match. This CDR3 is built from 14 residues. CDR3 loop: CASSLAGAVDTQYF. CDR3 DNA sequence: TGCGCCAGCAGCTTAGCGGGGGCGGTAGATACGCAGTATTTT.

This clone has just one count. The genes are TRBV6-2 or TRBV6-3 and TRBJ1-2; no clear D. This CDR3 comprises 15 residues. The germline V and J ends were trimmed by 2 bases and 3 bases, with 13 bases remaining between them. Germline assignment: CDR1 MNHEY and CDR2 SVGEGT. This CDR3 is CASSYGFTGYYGYTF. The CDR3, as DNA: TGTGCCAGCAGTTACGGGTTCACGGGGTACTATGGCTACACCTTC.

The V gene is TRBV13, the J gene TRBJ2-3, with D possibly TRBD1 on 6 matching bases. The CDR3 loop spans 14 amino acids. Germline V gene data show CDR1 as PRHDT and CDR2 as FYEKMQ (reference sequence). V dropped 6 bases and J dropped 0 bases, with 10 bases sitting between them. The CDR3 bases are TGTGCCAGCAGTGTGGGGGCTAGCACAGATACGCAGTATTTT. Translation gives CASSVGASTDTQYF.

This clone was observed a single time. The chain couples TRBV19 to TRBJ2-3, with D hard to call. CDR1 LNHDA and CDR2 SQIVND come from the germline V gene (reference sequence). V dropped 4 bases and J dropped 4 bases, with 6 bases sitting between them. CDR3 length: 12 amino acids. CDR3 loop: CASSTSADTQYF. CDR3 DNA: TGTGCCAGTAGTACCTCCGCAGATACGCAGTATTTT.

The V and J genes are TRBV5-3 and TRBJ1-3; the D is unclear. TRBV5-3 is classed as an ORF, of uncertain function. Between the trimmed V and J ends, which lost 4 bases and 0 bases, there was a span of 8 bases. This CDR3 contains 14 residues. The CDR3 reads CARSPSLSGNTIYF. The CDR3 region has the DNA TGTGCCAGAAGCCCCTCCCTCTCTGGAAACACCATATATTTT.

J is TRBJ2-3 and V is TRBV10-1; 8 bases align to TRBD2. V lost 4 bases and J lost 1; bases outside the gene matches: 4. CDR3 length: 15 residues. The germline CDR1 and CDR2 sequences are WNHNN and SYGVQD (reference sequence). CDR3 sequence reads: CASSVGTSGTDTQYF. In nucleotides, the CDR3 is TGCGCCAGCAGTGTAGGGACTAGTGGCACAGATACGCAGTATTTT.

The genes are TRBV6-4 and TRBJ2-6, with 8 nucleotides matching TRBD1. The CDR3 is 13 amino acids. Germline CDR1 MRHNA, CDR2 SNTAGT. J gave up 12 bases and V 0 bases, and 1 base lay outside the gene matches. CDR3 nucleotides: TGTGCCAGCAGTGACTCAACAGGGGGCGTCCTGACTTTC. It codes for CASSDSTGGVLTF.

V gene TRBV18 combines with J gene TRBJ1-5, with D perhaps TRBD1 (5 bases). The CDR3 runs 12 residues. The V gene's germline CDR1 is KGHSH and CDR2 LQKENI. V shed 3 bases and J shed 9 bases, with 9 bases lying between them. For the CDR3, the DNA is TGTGCCAGCTCACCGCGGGGGGGGCCCCAGCATTTT. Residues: CASSPRGGPQHF.

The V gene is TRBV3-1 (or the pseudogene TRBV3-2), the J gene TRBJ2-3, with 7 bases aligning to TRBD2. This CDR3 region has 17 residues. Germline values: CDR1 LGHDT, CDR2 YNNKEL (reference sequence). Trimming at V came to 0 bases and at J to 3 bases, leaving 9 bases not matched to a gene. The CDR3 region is CASSQDRAAGLTDTQYF. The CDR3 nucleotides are TGTGCCAGCAGCCAAGATCGAGCAGCGGGGTTGACAGATACGCAGTATTTT.

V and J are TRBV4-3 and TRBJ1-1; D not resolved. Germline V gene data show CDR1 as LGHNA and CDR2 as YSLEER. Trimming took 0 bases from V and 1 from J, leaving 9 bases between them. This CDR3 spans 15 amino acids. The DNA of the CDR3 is TGCGCCAGCAGCCAAGATCCGACAACGAACACTGAAGCTTTCTTT. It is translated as CASSQDPTTNTEAFF.

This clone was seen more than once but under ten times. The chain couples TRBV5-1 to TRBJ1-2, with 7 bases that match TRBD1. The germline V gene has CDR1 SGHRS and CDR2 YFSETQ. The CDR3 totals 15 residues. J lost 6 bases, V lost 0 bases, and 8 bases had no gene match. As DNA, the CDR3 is TGCGCCAGCAGCTTGGAAGCGCGGCAGGGGGATGGCTACACCTTC. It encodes CASSLEARQGDGYTF.

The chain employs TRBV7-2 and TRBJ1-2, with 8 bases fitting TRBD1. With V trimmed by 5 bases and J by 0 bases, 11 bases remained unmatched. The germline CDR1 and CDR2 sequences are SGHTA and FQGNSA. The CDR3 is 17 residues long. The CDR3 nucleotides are TGTGCCAGCAGCCCACGGGACAGGCAACCAGCTAACTATGGCTACACCTTC. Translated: CASSPRDRQPANYGYTF.

The CDR3 protein is CASSNSGGTQETQYF. For the CDR3, the DNA is TGTGCCAGCAGTAATAGCGGGGGGACTCAAGAGACCCAGTACTTC. The chain is built from TRBV6-5 and TRBJ2-5, with 10 bases that match TRBD2. Germline-derived CDR1 and CDR2 are MNHEY and SVGAGI. The CDR3 has 15 amino acids. The V gene end was trimmed by 5 bases and the J gene end by 2 bases; junction bases not matched to a gene: 5.

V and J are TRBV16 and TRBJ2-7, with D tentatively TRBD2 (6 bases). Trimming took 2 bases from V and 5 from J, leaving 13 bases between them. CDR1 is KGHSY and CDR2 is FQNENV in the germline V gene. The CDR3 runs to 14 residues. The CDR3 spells CASSQSGGSHEQYF. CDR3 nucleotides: TGTGCCAGCAGCCAAAGTGGAGGGTCCCACGAGCAGTACTTC.

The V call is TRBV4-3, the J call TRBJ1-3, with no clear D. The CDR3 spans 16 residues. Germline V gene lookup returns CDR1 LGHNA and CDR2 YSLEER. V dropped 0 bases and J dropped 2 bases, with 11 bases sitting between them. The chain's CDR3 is CASSQDEGVPGNTIYF. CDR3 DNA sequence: TGCGCCAGCAGCCAAGATGAGGGCGTGCCTGGAAACACCATATATTTT.

CDR3 residues: CASSGSGGAETQYF. CDR3 DNA sequence: TGTGCCAGCAGCGGAAGCGGGGGGGCAGAGACCCAGTACTTC. The chain employs TRBV11-3 and TRBJ2-5; 10 nucleotides align to TRBD2. Per germline, CDR1 SGHNT and CDR2 YENEEA. The J segment lost 4 bases and the V segment lost 5 bases, leaving 4 bases of the junction unmatched. The CDR3 spans 14 residues.

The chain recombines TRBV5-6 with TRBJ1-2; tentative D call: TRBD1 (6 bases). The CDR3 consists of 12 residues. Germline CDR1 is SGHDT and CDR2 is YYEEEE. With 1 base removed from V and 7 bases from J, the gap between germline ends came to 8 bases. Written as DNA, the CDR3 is TGTGCCAGCAGCTTGACAGGGAGTGGCTACACCTTC. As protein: CASSLTGSGYTF.

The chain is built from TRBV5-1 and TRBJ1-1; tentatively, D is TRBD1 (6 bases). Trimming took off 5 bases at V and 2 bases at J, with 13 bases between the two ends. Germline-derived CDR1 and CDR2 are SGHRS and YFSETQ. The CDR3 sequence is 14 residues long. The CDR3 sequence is CASRQGGRNTEAFF. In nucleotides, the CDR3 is TGCGCCAGCAGGCAAGGGGGACGAAACACTGAAGCTTTCTTT.

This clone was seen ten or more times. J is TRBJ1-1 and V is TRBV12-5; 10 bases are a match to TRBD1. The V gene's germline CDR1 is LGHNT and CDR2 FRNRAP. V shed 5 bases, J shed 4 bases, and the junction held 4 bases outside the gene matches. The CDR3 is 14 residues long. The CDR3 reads CASGRTGGGTEAFF. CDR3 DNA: TGTGCTAGTGGTAGGACAGGGGGAGGCACTGAAGCTTTCTTT.

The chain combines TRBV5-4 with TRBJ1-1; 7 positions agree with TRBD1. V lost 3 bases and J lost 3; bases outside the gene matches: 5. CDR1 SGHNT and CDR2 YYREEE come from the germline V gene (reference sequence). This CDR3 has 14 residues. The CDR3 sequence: CASSWQTGDTEAFF. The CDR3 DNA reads TGTGCCAGCAGCTGGCAAACAGGGGACACTGAAGCTTTCTTT.

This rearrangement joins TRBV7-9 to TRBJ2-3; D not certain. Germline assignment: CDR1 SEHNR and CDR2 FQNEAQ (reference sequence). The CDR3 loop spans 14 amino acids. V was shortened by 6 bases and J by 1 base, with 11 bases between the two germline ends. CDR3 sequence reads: CASRNARGTDTQYF. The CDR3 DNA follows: TGTGCCAGCAGAAATGCGCGTGGCACAGATACGCAGTATTTT.

CDR3 region: CASSPSGDPYNEQFF. The CDR3 DNA follows: TGTGCCAGCAGCCCCTCGGGGGACCCCTACAATGAGCAGTTCTTC. V is TRBV7-3 and J is TRBJ2-1; the D gene is possibly TRBD2 (6 bases). Deletions cut 5 bases from V and 2 bases from J, with 13 bases between. Germline-derived CDR1 and CDR2 are SGHTA and FQGTGA. The CDR3 runs 15 residues.

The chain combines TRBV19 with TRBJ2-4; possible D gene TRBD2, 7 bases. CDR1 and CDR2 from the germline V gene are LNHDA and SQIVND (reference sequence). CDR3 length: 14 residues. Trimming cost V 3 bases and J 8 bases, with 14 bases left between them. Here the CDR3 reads CASSMRGGLDIQYF. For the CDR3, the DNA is TGTGCCAGTAGTATGAGGGGGGGGCTCGACATTCAGTACTTC.

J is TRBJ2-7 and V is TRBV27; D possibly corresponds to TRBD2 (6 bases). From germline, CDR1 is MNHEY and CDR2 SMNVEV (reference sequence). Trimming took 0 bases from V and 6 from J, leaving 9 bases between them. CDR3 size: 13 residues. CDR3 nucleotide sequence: TGTGCCAGCAGTTTATCTCGGGGGTCCGAGCAGTACTTC. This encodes CASSLSRGSEQYF.

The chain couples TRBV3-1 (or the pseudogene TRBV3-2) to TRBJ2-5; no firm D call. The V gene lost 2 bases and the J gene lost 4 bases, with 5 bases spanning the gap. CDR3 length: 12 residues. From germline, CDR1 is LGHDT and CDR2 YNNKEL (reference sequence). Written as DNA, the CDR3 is TGTGCCAGCAGCCAATCCTCAGAGACCCAGTACTTC. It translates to CASSQSSETQYF.

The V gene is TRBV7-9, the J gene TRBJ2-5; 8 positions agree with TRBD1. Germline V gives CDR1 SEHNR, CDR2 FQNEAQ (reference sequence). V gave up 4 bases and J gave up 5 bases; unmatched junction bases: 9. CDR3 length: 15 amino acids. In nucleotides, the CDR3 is TGTGCCAGCAGCTCCCCTGGGGCAGGGGGCGAGACCCAGTACTTC. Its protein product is CASSSPGAGGETQYF.

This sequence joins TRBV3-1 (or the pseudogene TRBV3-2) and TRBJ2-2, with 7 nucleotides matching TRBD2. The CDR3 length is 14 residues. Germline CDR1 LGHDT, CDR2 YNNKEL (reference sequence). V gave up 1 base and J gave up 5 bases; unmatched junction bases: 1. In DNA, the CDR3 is TGTGCCAGCAGCCAAGTGGGGGGGACCGGGGAGCTGTTTTTT. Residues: CASSQVGGTGELFF.

In DNA form, the CDR3 reads TGTGCCTGGACGGGACTACCCAGCACAGATACGCAGTATTTT. This encodes CAWTGLPSTDTQYF. V gene TRBV30 combines with J gene TRBJ2-3, with 7 bases aligning to TRBD2. V gave up 4 bases and J gave up 0 bases; unmatched junction bases: 4. Germline V gene sequence: CDR1 GTSNPN, CDR2 SVGIG (reference sequence). The CDR3 has 14 residues.

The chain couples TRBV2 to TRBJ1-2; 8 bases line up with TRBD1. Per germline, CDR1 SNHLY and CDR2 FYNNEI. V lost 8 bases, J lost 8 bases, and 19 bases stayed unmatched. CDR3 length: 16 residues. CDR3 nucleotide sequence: TGTGCCAGCCGGCAGGGGGCGGCTCTTCTGGGGAAAGGCTACACCTTC. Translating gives CASRQGAALLGKGYTF.

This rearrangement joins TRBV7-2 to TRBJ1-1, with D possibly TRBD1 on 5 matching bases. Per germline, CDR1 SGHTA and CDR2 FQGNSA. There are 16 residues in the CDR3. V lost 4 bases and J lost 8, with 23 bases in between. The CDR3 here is CASSSFRIQEGAEAFF. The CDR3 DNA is TGTGCCAGCAGCTCATTCCGAATACAGGAAGGGGCGGAAGCTTTCTTT.